This TCR beta chain comes out of a study of cytomegalovirus exposure and HLA in healthy donors (dated 2017 in TCRdb). Describing the broader study: In an earlier analysis of around 540 of the donors, 276 Gb of sequence data and 90 million to 130 million unique TCR beta sequences from roughly 200 million T cells were reported. Every repertoire in the discovery cohort had been generated on one and the same sequencing platform. The study combined high-throughput TCR immunosequencing, statistical association of individual TCRs with disease status, and machine learning to predict cytomegalovirus infection status. The aim of the study was to test whether cataloging public T cell receptors could identify signatures of past pathogen exposure. The later analysis used no new phenotypic data to find candidate immune exposures, relying instead on TCR beta sequences and their occurrence across donors. A separate validation cohort of roughly 130 different subjects was used in addition to the roughly 670-subject first cohort. Alongside the repertoire data, information on donor age, sex, ethnicity and CMV serostatus was compiled. Because of strong linkage in the cohort, roughly 5 DR-DQ haplotypes were treated as single units for association and clustering. Typing coverage differed by locus: A, B, C, DRB1 and DQB1 were typed in about 620-630 donors, DQA1 in about 500, DPA1 in around 610, and DPB1 in around 440. Across 300 to 400 genotyped donors of the cohort, an average of approximately 200,000 unique TCR beta nucleotide sequences per donor were sequenced, and roughly a sixth of those sequences were non-productive. To decide whether each TCR beta V gene segment behaved as functional or pseudogenic, an earlier analysis of several hundred of the donors relied on high-throughput TCR beta sequencing. A later genetic analysis took genome-wide SNP genotypes for 398 of the 666 donors and used that subset as a discovery cohort. A later analysis re-examined previously published TCR beta repertoires from just over 650 donors and added high-resolution HLA genotyping to investigate patterns of TCR occurrence. Of the roughly 400 genotyped donors, approximately 83% fell in the genetic ancestry cluster associated with self-reported Caucasian donors. The study profiled the T cell repertoires of around 700 subjects by immunosequencing and related them to cytomegalovirus serostatus. About 280 gigabases of sequencing data and around 90 million unique TCR sequences made up an early release that covered approximately 700 HLA-typed donors. HLA typing covered class I and class II loci at four-digit resolution.

The cohort consisted of some 670 healthy bone marrow donors. At the time of sampling, every cohort member was nominally healthy, though immune exposures that went unrecorded were likely present. The donor tested CMV seropositive, placing the donor among the 289 seropositive members of the cohort. Every donor gave a peripheral blood sample, and the peripheral blood mononuclear cells from that sample were used for TCR beta sequencing. Genomic DNA was extracted from the blood cell samples with the Qiagen DNeasy Blood Extraction Kit. The protocol used for the library was the immunoSEQ multiplex PCR assay. For the multiplex PCR, a mixture combining 60 forward primers for TCR Vbeta segments and 13 reverse primers for TCR Jbeta segments was used. The CDR3 region of rearranged TCR beta genes was amplified from genomic DNA with a multiplex PCR assay. The amplified TCR beta libraries were sequenced on the Illumina HiSeq System as 87-base-pair reads. The study's own analysis went as follows. A later analysis tallied approximately 87 million unique TCR beta chains across the approximately 670 repertoires, and some 10 million of those chains were shared by two or more donors. Raw reads were error-corrected and collapsed into unique sequences by a nearest-neighbor algorithm in which closely related sequences were merged to remove PCR and sequencing errors. Alignment of CDR3 sequences to IMGT reference sequences was used to assign V, D and J gene segments. Each retained sequence needed at least a six-nucleotide match to both a V gene segment and a J gene segment. A rearrangement was called productive if the CDR3 had no stop codons and remained in frame with V and J, and every other rearrangement was called non-productive. Following IMGT convention, CDR3 was defined as the stretch from the second conserved V-encoded cysteine up to the conserved J-encoded phenylalanine. The earlier analysis of around 640 of the donors excluded sequences that lacked an unambiguous match to a single V gene segment. An earlier analysis of 500 to 600 of the donors classified V segments as functional when productive rearrangements were above 56.7% and as segregating when the standard deviation between donors was above 5%. A statistical classification framework was developed to diagnose cytomegalovirus status using the catalog of TCR beta chain sequences. A later analysis assigned V and J genes by comparing TCR nucleotide sequences with IMGT/GENE-DB human TR gene sequences. A later analysis assigned CDR3 sequences and most-parsimonious VDJ recombination scenarios with the TCRdist pipeline. In a later analysis, each TCR beta chain was defined by its CDR3 amino acid sequence together with its V-gene family, and reads lacking a unique V-gene family were excluded. A later analysis removed 500 to 600 highly shared, low-generation-probability nucleotide sequences to deal with suspected cross-contamination and a sequencing artifact. A later analysis calculated a clonal expansion index for each public chain from normalized within-repertoire ranks of inferred template counts. A later analysis computed generation probabilities with a VDJ recombination model fitted to out-of-frame rearrangements, and checked the results against IGoR. In a later analysis, hypergeometric tests were used to score TCR-TCR, TCR-HLA and TCR-CMV co-occurrence, with a repertoire-size bias correction applied to TCR pairs. A later analysis estimated false discovery rates by permuting HLA or CMV assignments 20 times. In a later analysis, co-occurring TCRs were grouped using DBSCAN, and TCRdist sequence similarity was added for clustering within HLA-allele-positive subsets. Co-occurrence clustering excluded repertoires with fewer than 30,000 or more than 120,000 public chains, plus five with anomalous nucleotide sharing. Held by TCRdb, this immuneACCESS table contains in-frame sequences only and omits some clones. Under half of the omission traces to an unresolved V gene where checked; the cause of the rest is unknown. That table furnishes V, J and clone size, whereas the DNA furnished D and trimming. Within this sample are about 210,000 clones, with about 85% of them counted one time only. Roughly a tenth of the sample comes from the top ten.

Broader findings and caveats from the paper: Because some donors lacked HLA typing at each locus, the association tests relied only on the typed subset. In the study, approximately 160 TCR beta chains were listed as associated with cytomegalovirus. Cytomegalovirus status was reported to be diagnosed by the classifier with high specificity and sensitivity in both the original and validation cohorts. In vitro tests confirmed that a few of the cytomegalovirus-associated TCR beta chains recognize cytomegalovirus antigens. A later analysis associated about 17,000 TCR beta sequences with specific HLA alleles at a false discovery rate of 0.05. In this cohort, only TCR beta chains were sequenced, and detectable features were limited by the absence of alpha or paired-chain data. According to a later analysis, parvovirus B19, influenza, CMV and Epstein-Barr virus appeared linked to several top co-occurrence clusters. A cluster of highly shared sequence variants was judged likely to be a technical artifact of the sequencing pipeline. Over 15 rarely observed V segments, including chromosome 9 orphons, were excluded from the earlier analysis of 550 to 700 of the donors because counts were too low. An earlier analysis of approximately 570 of the donors showed that most TCR beta V segments appeared in productive rearrangements either about 87% or about 30% of the time, which broadly matched IMGT annotations. In a later genetic analysis, fewer N-insertions in productive TCRs were reported among donors in an Asian-associated ancestry cluster than the approximately 710-donor mean. While some public TCRs were present in many individuals, most TCR sequences turned up only very rarely across donors. A further reported finding was that TCR beta sequences accurately predicted the HLA-A and HLA-B alleles for most subjects in the first cohort. When HLA alleles, especially DR and DQ, strongly co-occurred, attributing TCR associations to individual alleles was difficult. Immune exposure information for the cohort was limited to CMV serostatus. According to a later analysis, most CMV-associated TCR beta chains appeared to be HLA-restricted, and the HLA associations seemed to be driven largely by CMV exposure. An association between a missense DCLRE1C variant and V-gene and J-gene trimming of TCR beta chains was found in a later genetic analysis and replicated in an independent cohort. The authors suggested that the approach could potentially be extended to other disease states and immunological phenotypes. Correlated functional status among segregating V segments might reflect linkage disequilibrium, but an unknown experimental factor could not be ruled out. In a later analysis, HLA-associated TCR beta chains were found to be more clonally expanded and to have lower generation probabilities than equally common non-associated chains. A later analysis found that TCR association rates varied across HLA loci, with DRB1 alleles showing the most associated TCRs and HLA-C alleles the fewest. Roughly uniform sequencing depth across donors was assumed in presence/absence analyses, although this assumption may not hold.

This clone was recorded a few times. It lacks a known antigen. Base qualities are missing; no much larger clone stands one base away. The clonotype originates from a woman in her fifties or sixties in good health and CMV-seropositive. Sequenced input: PBMCs.

This receptor carries the CDR3 CASSWGARSGANVLTF. Read as DNA, the sequence is TGTGCCAGCAGTTGGGGCGCACGCTCTGGGGCCAACGTCCTGACTTTC. The sequence is built from TRBV28 and TRBJ2-6; 5 matching bases give a weak D call of TRBD1. Measured from the cysteine to the phenylalanine, the CDR3 is 16 residues long. Left in the record is the CDR3 DNA by itself, 48 bases read in frame from the first base. CDR1 and CDR2 are drawn from the germline V gene: MDHEN, SYDVKM. Trimming removed 4 bases from V and 0 bases from J, leaving 10 bases between the germline ends.